This is a list of T cell receptor beta chains from one sample in a study of cytotoxic CD8 clonotypes in ibrutinib-treated CLL. The assay was immunoSEQ multiplex PCR, and TCRdb's table has in-frame clones only and misses some. The table records roughly 58,000 clones, 50% to 60% of them present only once. The sample in question was PBMCs, obtained at disease progression, from a patient treated with ibrutinib. The receptors here all came from a human donor with chronic lymphocytic leukemia. Both conserved end residues are part of each CDR3.

V gene,CDR3 protein
TRBV7-2,CASRNLAGGTYEQYF
TRBV7-8,CASSISGTGANEKLFF
TRBV7-2,CASTQTRWPYEQYF
TRBV7-2,CASSSWTGSNEKLFF
TRBV5-4,CASSTGGNEKLFF
TRBV27,CASSFTGTDTQYF
TRBV6-6,CASLGHGNTIYF
TRBV10-1,CASSGRAGQFYGYTF
TRBV4-1,CASSGDSPVDYEQYF
TRBV28,CASTPRDGSRTQYF
TRBV4-2,CASSQETLAVGQQYF
TRBV2,CASRNVFYGYTF
TRBV18,CATNEDRVSPLHF
TRBV5-1,CASSLRDRLNSPLHF
TRBV11-2,CASSPRQRVAEQYF
TRBV6-5,CASSSGKRNQPQHF
TRBV11-3,CASSPSSRFMTEETQYF
TRBV2,CASSAQERNTIYF
TRBV7-3,CASSSRGTDTQYF
TRBV28,CASRSAGSIYNEQFF
TRBV5-8,CASSSRSGFSYEQYF
TRBV28,CASSSGQFSYNSPLHF
TRBV7-2,CASSSRRGDSNQPQHF
TRBV28,CASSLLGVYGYTF